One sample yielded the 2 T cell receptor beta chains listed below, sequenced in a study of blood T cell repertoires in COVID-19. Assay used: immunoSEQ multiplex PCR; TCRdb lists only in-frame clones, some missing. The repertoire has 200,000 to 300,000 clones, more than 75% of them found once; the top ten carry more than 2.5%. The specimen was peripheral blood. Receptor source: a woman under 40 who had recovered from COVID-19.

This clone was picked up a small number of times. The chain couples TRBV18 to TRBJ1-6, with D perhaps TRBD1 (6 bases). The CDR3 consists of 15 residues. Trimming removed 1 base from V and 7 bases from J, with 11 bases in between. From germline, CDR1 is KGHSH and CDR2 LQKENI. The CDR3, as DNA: TGTGCCAGCTCACCACAGGAGCAGGGGAATTCACCCCTCCACTTT. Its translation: CASSPQEQGNSPLHF.

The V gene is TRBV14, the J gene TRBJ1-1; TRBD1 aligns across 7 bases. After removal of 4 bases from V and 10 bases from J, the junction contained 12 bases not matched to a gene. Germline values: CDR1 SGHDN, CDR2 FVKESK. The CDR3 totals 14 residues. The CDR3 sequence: CASSPGQPQQGAFF. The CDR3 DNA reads TGTGCCAGCAGCCCGGGACAGCCCCAGCAGGGAGCTTTCTTT.